At least ten counts were recorded for the clone carrying this TCR beta chain. The antigen is unknown. The junction departs from germline at one end; a sequencing error may be responsible. The CDR3 sequence is 17 residues long. Germline CDR1 MNHEY, CDR2 SMNVEV (reference sequence). Preparation of the TCRbeta library was carried out with unique molecular identifiers. In TCRdb, the PCR reads were re-called with MiXCR into one record per CDR3 protein. The repertoire holds about 490,000 distinct CDR3 sequences, with approximately 10% as singletons. This specimen comes from a study of T-cell reconstitution after alpha-beta-depleted transplantation in children. Findings and limits, study-wide: Some patients showed high day-60 TCRbeta diversity, which derived from surviving recipient T cells and thymic progenitors. T-cell numbers and diversity, one year after transplant, stemmed largely from T cells that were newly produced. Reported findings indicate that, about two months after transplant, alpha-beta T cells came from several hundred expanded clones, which were derived from non-depleted graft cells.

The sequence derives from a child aged 2 to 10 with inherited bone marrow failure, due to receive a stem cell transplant. The chain couples TRBV27 to TRBJ2-5; D gene uncertain. The sample in question was PBMCs, obtained before TCRalphabeta/CD19-depleted stem cell transplant. Here the CDR3 reads CASSLSPNLFPQETQYF. In DNA, the CDR3 is TGTGCCAGCAGTCTATCACCTAACCTCTTTCCACAAGAGACCCAGTACTTC.